Detailed here is one TCR beta chain. Its antigen is currently unknown. This record belongs to a study of Ad26.COV2.S vaccination and SARS-CoV-2 variants. This CDR3 has 13 residues. V shed 3 bases, J shed 6 bases, and the junction held 2 bases outside the gene matches. Germline V lookup: CDR1 DFQATT, CDR2 SNEGSKA (reference sequence). TCRdb's copy holds only in-frame clones and misses some; the assay was immunoSEQ multiplex PCR. Seen here are about 87,000 clones, under 90% observed once, and the top ten hold approximately 16%. General observations from the study: Total responses of T cells may have been underestimated by the analyses of TCR breadth and depth. In vaccinated individuals, spike-specific CD8+ and CD4+ T cell responses reportedly displayed substantial breadth. Breadth measured for non-spike TCRs was similar across vaccine and placebo recipients. Placebo recipients trailed vaccine recipients in spike-specific TCR breadth.

This sequence was found in a human donor who had recovered from COVID-19. The chain links TRBV20-1 to TRBJ2-3; 11 bases are shared with TRBD2. The source was peripheral blood, collected after recovery from COVID-19. The CDR3 sequence: CSASASGRDTQYF. The CDR3 DNA is TGCAGTGCTAGTGCTAGCGGGAGGGATACGCAGTATTTT.